One and the same sample provided the 30 T cell receptor beta chains below, sequenced in a study of CD8+ T cells in alopecia areata. Reverse transcribed after extraction, RNA yielded cDNA as the sequencing template. Sequenced by immunoSEQ multiplex PCR; TCRdb stores in-frame clones only, minus some. The sample lists approximately 170,000 clones; roughly three fifths were seen once. Described treatment: oral pan-JAK inhibitor, 5-10 mg twice daily. The sample consisted of CD4+ T cells sorted from blood, taken at week 4, from a patient treated with tofacitinib. Receptor source: a human donor with alopecia areata.

This clone appeared a few times. CDR3 sequence reads: CASSLVGGGNQPQHF. Here the CDR3 DNA reads TGTGCCAGCAGCTTAGTTGGAGGGGGCAATCAGCCCCAGCATTTT. The gene calls are TRBV7-2 and TRBJ1-5, with a tentative D call TRBD1 (5 bases). V was shortened by 1 base and J by 2 bases, with 9 bases between the two germline ends. The CDR3 has 15 residues. Germline values: CDR1 SGHTA, CDR2 FQGNSA.

This chain joins TRBV19 and TRBJ2-7; TRBD1 might be the D (6 bases). V lost 5 bases, J lost 4 bases, and 15 bases lay in between. CDR3 length equals 14 residues. The germline CDR1 and CDR2 sequences are LNHDA and SQIVND (reference sequence). CDR3 sequence: CASSAPGTRYEQYF. In DNA, the CDR3 is TGTGCCAGTAGTGCCCCCGGGACAAGATACGAGCAGTACTTC.

This clone has a single count. The gene calls are TRBV29-1 and TRBJ1-2, with 7 positions matching TRBD1. This CDR3 is 12 amino acids long. Germline V CDR1 and CDR2: SQVTM, ANQGSEA. The V and J ends lost 7 bases and 3 bases, in that order; junction bases with no gene match: 5. The CDR3 region has the DNA TGCAGCGGGGGACAGACATACTATGGCTACACCTTC. Protein sequence: CSGGQTYYGYTF.

The chain carries TRBV20-1 and TRBJ2-7, with a tentative D call TRBD2 (6 bases). The length of the CDR3 is 11 residues. Germline V gives CDR1 DFQATT, CDR2 SNEGSKA (reference sequence). The V and J ends lost 3 bases and 6 bases respectively, with 9 bases between them. The CDR3 protein is CSARGGFEQYF. The CDR3 DNA reads as TGCAGTGCTAGGGGGGGTTTCGAGCAGTACTTC.

The chain employs TRBV23-1 and TRBJ2-5, with D possibly called TRBD1 or TRBD2 (5 bases each). TRBV23-1 is an ORF; its function is uncertain. The CDR3 has 14 residues. V lost 4 bases and J lost 5, with 14 bases in between. The CDR3 DNA reads TGCGCCAGCAGTCCACACCAGGGCGGGGAGACCCAGTACTTC. It encodes CASSPHQGGETQYF.

The J gene is TRBJ2-7, the V gene TRBV15; D remains ambiguous. Trimming cost V 5 bases and J 3 bases, with 5 bases left between them. This CDR3 contains 11 residues. Per germline, CDR1 LNHNV and CDR2 YYDKDF (reference sequence). CDR3 DNA: TGTGCCACCAGCTCTAGCTACGAGCAGTACTTC. This translates into CATSSSYEQYF.

The chain employs TRBV4-1 and TRBJ2-7, with D possibly matching TRBD1 (7 bases). CDR3 length: 16 amino acids. Germline V gene data show CDR1 as MGHRA and CDR2 as YSYEKL. Trimming cost V 1 base and J 3 bases, with 16 bases left between them. CDR3 sequence reads: CASSQGAGQRDYEQYF. The CDR3, as DNA: TGCGCCAGCAGCCAAGGGGCGGGACAGAGGGACTACGAGCAGTACTTC.

This rearrangement joins TRBV5-1 to TRBJ2-7; TRBD1 aligns across 7 bases. V lost 6 bases, J lost 0 bases, and 3 bases stayed unmatched. The CDR3 runs to 13 residues. Per the germline V gene, CDR1 is SGHRS and CDR2 is YFSETQ. CDR3 sequence: CASTRDSSYEQYF. In DNA form, the CDR3 reads TGCGCCAGCACCCGGGACAGCTCCTACGAGCAGTACTTC.

The chain recombines TRBV6-6 with TRBJ2-7, with D perhaps matching TRBD1 (5 bases). Germline CDR1 is MNHNY and CDR2 is SVGAGI (reference sequence). There are 14 residues in the CDR3. With 4 bases removed from V and 3 bases from J, the gap between germline ends came to 13 bases. The CDR3: CASSLYGAHYEQYF. The CDR3 coding sequence is TGTGCCAGCAGTTTATATGGGGCGCACTACGAGCAGTACTTC.

The chain combines TRBV6-5 with TRBJ2-3; maybe TRBD2 (6 bases). This CDR3 region has 14 residues. Trimming pared 4 bases from V and 0 bases from J, leaving 8 bases between. CDR1 is MNHEY and CDR2 is SVGAGI in the germline V gene. CDR3 nucleotide sequence: TGTGCCAGCAGTTCGGGAGAGAGCACAGATACGCAGTATTTT. Amino acid sequence: CASSSGESTDTQYF.

By its share, this clone is medium-sized. V gene TRBV18 combines with J gene TRBJ1-1; D gene unclear. This CDR3 is built from 13 residues. Germline V gene lookup returns CDR1 KGHSH and CDR2 LQKENI. V gave up 4 bases and J gave up 1 base, with 7 bases separating them. Here the CDR3 reads CASSLKENTEAFF. The CDR3 DNA is TGTGCCAGCTCACTCAAGGAGAACACTGAAGCTTTCTTT.

A few counts support this clone. The rearrangement uses TRBV27 and TRBJ1-2; the D gene is possibly TRBD1 (6 bases). Trimming stripped 6 bases from V and 7 bases from J, with 12 bases between. Germline lookup yields CDR1 MNHEY and CDR2 SMNVEV (reference sequence). This CDR3 comprises 12 residues. The CDR3 is CASSPGVGGYTF. CDR3 nucleotides: TGTGCCAGCAGCCCAGGGGTTGGTGGCTACACCTTC.

This rearrangement joins TRBV2 to TRBJ2-1; 7 positions agree with TRBD2. The CDR3 runs 15 residues. J gave up 7 bases and V 7 bases, and 13 bases lay outside the gene matches. Germline CDR1 reads SNHLY; CDR2 reads FYNNEI. The CDR3 DNA reads as TGTGCCAGCATCAAAAGGGACTACCTTAGGAATGAGCAGTTCTTC. This encodes CASIKRDYLRNEQFF.

This clone was observed a few times. CDR3 nucleotide sequence: TGTGCCAGCAGTGGGCGACCGGGACAGACCTATACCGAACTGTTTTTT. Its protein product is CASSGRPGQTYTELFF. The chain has TRBV25-1 and TRBJ1-4, with TRBD1 matching over 7 bases. The V and J ends lost 4 bases and 12 bases, in that order; junction bases with no gene match: 17. The V gene's germline CDR1 is MGHDK and CDR2 SYGVNS. The CDR3 has 16 amino acids.

The count of this clone is one. This sequence joins TRBV27 and TRBJ2-7; D is possibly TRBD1 or TRBD2 (6 bases each). Germline CDR1 reads MNHEY; CDR2 reads SMNVEV (reference sequence). V was cut by 6 bases and J by 5 bases, with 29 bases left in between. There are 18 residues in the CDR3. The CDR3 protein is CASSRRSLGGGGGHEQYF. CDR3 in DNA: TGTGCCAGCAGCCGGAGGTCGTTGGGCGGCGGAGGGGGGCACGAGCAGTACTTC.

V is TRBV29-1 and J is TRBJ2-7; TRBD1 is a possible D gene (5 bases). The CDR3 runs 12 residues. Germline values: CDR1 SQVTM, CDR2 ANQGSEA. V lost 4 bases to trimming and J lost 5 bases, with 12 bases between them. CDR3 DNA sequence: TGCAGCGTTGGAAGGGGATTAGACGAGCAGTACTTC. Protein sequence: CSVGRGLDEQYF.

The chain is built from TRBV29-1 and TRBJ2-7, with D perhaps TRBD1 (5 bases). V was trimmed by 2 bases and J by 8 bases, leaving 16 bases between them. CDR1 is SQVTM, CDR2 ANQGSEA, per germline. This CDR3 has 13 amino acids. This CDR3 reads CSVENRNTAKQYF. In DNA form, the CDR3 reads TGCAGCGTTGAAAACAGGAATACAGCCAAGCAGTACTTC.

The sample holds one count of this clone. As DNA, the CDR3 is TGTGCCAGCAGCGTAGCACGGGTAGCCGGTGGGGAGCTGTTTTTT. The encoded protein is CASSVARVAGGELFF. The V and J genes are TRBV9 and TRBJ2-2; D is unclear. V lost 0 bases to trimming and J lost 8 bases, with 14 bases between them. This CDR3 is built from 15 residues. Germline lookup yields CDR1 SGDLS and CDR2 YYNGEE.

CDR3 nucleotide sequence: TGTGCCAGCAGCTTTGACGGGACAGGGAATGAGCAGTTCTTC. Protein sequence: CASSFDGTGNEQFF. The genes are TRBV7-7 and TRBJ2-1; 9 nucleotides agree with TRBD1. Trimming at V came to 3 bases and at J to 7 bases, leaving 4 bases not matched to a gene. CDR3 length: 14 residues. The germline gives CDR1 SSHAT, CDR2 FNYEAQ (reference sequence).

The rearrangement uses TRBV30 and TRBJ1-1; weak D call: TRBD1 (5 bases). There are 12 residues in the CDR3. The V gene's germline CDR1 is GTSNPN and CDR2 SVGIG (reference sequence). V dropped 0 bases and J dropped 11 bases, with 13 bases sitting between them. The CDR3 is CAWSVTGTAAFF. The CDR3 DNA reads as TGTGCCTGGAGTGTCACCGGGACTGCGGCTTTCTTT.

This clone was seen just once. The chain combines TRBV6-6 with TRBJ1-2; D is ambiguous. Germline assignment: CDR1 MNHNY and CDR2 SVGAGI (reference sequence). The CDR3 spans 13 residues. The germline V and J ends were trimmed by 0 bases and 8 bases, with 10 bases remaining between them. The CDR3 sequence: CASSYSRSRGYTF. CDR3 nucleotides: TGTGCCAGCAGTTACTCGCGATCTCGGGGCTACACCTTC.

Concerning this clone: Other DNA variants within this sample encode the same CDR3. The gene calls are TRBV20-1 and TRBJ2-1; no clear D. The CDR3 is 11 amino acids. Germline V CDR1 and CDR2: DFQATT, SNEGSKA (reference sequence). V lost 6 bases to trimming and J lost 8 bases, with 11 bases between them. This CDR3 is CSAGPGDEQFF. The DNA for the CDR3 is TGCAGTGCAGGGCCCGGAGATGAGCAGTTCTTC.

The J gene is TRBJ2-5, the V gene TRBV5-1; possibly TRBD1 or TRBD2 for D (5 bases each). V was clipped by 3 bases and J by 1 base, with 13 bases between them. Per germline, CDR1 SGHRS and CDR2 YFSETQ. The CDR3 is 15 residues long. The CDR3 here is CASSWDGTPQETQYF. The CDR3, as DNA: TGCGCCAGCAGCTGGGACGGGACCCCCCAAGAGACCCAGTACTTC.

In the case of this clone: A read error may produce the germline difference seen at one junction end. V and J are TRBV28 and TRBJ1-4; no clear D. The CDR3 extends over 11 amino acids. The germline V gene encodes CDR1 MDHEN and CDR2 SYDVKM. The CDR3 protein is CASSLGRKLVF. CDR3 in DNA: TGTGCCAGCAGTTTGGGGAGAAAACTGGTTTTT.

As to this clone: Relative to the germline gene, one junction end is altered; a read error may explain this. The rearrangement uses TRBV20-1 and TRBJ1-2, with 7 bases lining up with TRBD1. Germline V gene data show CDR1 as DFQATT and CDR2 as SNEGSKA (reference sequence). The length of the CDR3 is 11 residues. CDR3 sequence reads: CSASRQGYFQF. CDR3 in DNA: TGCAGTGCTAGTCGACAGGGATATTTCCAGTTC.

The V call is TRBV7-9, the J call TRBJ2-1; no clear D. The V and J ends lost 4 bases and 0 bases respectively, with 13 bases between them. This CDR3 is built from 16 residues. CDR1 is SEHNR, CDR2 FQNEAQ, per germline (reference sequence). The DNA for the CDR3 is TGTGCCAGCAGCTCATCTACAGCTAGCTCCTACAATGAGCAGTTCTTC. It codes for CASSSSTASSYNEQFF.

V gene TRBV4-1 combines with J gene TRBJ2-7; 11 bases line up with TRBD1. Germline CDR1 MGHRA, CDR2 YSYEKL. The CDR3 contains 17 residues. Germline trimming cut 1 base from V and 5 bases from J; bases unmatched to any gene: 10. For the CDR3, the DNA is TGCGCCAGCAGCCAAGGAGGGACAGGGGGGCGGAGAGACGAGCAGTACTTC. Translating gives CASSQGGTGGRRDEQYF.

This clone came up a few times. The J gene is TRBJ2-1, the V gene TRBV7-6, with 9 bases fitting TRBD2. In germline, CDR1 is SGHVS, CDR2 FNYEAQ. The V segment lost 4 bases and the J segment 14 bases; nucleotides outside the gene matches: 6. The CDR3 runs to 12 residues. CDR3 sequence: CASSSVAGVKFF. DNA for the CDR3: TGTGCCAGCAGCTCAGTAGCGGGAGTGAAGTTCTTC.

The rearrangement joins TRBV11-2 to TRBJ2-3; D might be TRBD2 (5 bases). The V end lost 10 bases, the J end lost 1 base, and 9 bases lay between the germline ends. Germline V gene sequence: CDR1 SGHAT, CDR2 FQNNGV. CDR3 length equals 12 residues. The CDR3 bases are TGTGCCATCACCGGGGGCACAGATACGCAGTATTTT. As protein: CAITGGTDTQYF.

The chain combines TRBV27 with TRBJ1-2, with D maybe TRBD1 (6 bases). Trimming shortened V by 2 bases and J by 4 bases, and 11 bases separated the two germline ends. The V gene's germline CDR1 is MNHEY and CDR2 SMNVEV (reference sequence). This CDR3 comprises 14 residues. CDR3 in amino acids: CASSLEAGAYGYTF. Written as DNA, the CDR3 is TGTGCCAGCAGTTTAGAGGCAGGGGCCTATGGCTACACCTTC.